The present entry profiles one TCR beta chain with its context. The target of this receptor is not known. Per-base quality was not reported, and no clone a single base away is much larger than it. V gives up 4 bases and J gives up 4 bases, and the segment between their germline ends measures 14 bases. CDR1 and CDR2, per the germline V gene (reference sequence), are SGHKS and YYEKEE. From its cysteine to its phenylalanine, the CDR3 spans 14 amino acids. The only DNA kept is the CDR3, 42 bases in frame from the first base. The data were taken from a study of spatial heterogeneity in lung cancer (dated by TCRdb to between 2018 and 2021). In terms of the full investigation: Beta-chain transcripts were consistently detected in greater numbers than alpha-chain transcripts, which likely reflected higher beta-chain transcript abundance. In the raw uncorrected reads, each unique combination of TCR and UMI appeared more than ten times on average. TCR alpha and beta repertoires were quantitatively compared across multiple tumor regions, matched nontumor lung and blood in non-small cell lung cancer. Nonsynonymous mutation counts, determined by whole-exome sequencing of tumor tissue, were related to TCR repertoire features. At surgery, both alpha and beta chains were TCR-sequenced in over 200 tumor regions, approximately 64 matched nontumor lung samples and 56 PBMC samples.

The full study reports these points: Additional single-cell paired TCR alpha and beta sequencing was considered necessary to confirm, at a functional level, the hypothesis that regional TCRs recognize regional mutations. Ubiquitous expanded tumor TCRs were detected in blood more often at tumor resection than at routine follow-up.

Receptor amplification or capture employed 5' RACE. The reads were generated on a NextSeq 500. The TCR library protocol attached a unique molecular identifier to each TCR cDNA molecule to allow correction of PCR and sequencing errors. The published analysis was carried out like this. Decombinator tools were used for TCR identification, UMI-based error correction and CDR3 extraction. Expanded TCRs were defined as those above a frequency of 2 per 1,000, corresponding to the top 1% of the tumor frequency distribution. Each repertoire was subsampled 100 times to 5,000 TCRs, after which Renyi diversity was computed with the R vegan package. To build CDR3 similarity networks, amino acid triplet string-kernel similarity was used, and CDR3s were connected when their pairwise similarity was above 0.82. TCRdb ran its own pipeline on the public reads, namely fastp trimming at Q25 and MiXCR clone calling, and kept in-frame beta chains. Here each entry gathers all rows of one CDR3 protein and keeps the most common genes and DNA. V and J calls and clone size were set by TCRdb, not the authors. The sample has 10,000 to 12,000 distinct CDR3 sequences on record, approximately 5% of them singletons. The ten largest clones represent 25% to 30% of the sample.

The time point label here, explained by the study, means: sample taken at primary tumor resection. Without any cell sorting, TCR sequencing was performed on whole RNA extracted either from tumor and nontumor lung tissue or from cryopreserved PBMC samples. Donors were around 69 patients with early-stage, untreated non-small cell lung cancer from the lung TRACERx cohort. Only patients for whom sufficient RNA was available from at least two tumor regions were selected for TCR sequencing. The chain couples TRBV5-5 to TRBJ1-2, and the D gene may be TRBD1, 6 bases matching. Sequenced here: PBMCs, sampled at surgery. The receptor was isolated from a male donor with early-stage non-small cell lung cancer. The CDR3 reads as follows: CASSPDSGGYGYTF. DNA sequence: TGTGCCAGCAGCCCGGACAGTGGAGGCTATGGCTACACCTTC.